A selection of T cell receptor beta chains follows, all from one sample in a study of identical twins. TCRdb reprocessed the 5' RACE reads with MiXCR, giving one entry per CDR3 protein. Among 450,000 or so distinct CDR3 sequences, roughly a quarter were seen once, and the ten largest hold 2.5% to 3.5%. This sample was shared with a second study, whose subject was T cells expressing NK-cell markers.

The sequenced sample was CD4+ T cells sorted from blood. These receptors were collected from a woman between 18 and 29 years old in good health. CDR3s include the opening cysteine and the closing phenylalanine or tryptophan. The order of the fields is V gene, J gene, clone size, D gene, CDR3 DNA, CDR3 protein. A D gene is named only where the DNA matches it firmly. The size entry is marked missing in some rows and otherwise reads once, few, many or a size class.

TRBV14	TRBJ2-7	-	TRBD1	TGTGCCAGCAGCCAAGATCTTGGGACAGGGCGGGTCGAGCAGTACTTC	CASSQDLGTGRVEQYF
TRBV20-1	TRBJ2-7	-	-	TGCAGTGCTAGAGGCTCCGACCTGGGCGAGCAGTACTTC	CSARGSDLGEQYF
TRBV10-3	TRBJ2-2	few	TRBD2	TGTGCCATCACCCCTAGGATTGGGGGACTAGCGGGAGAGCGGGCCACCGGGGAGCTGTTTTTT	CAITPRIGGLAGERATGELFF
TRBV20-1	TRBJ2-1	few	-	TGCAGTGCGACGGGACCGAAGCCCAATGAGCAGTTCTTC	CSATGPKPNEQFF
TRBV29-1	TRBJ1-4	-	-	TGCAGCGTTTCTACTCTGTCTAATGAAAAACTGTTTTTT	CSVSTLSNEKLFF
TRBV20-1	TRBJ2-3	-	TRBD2	TGCAGTGCCCATAGCGGGGCCACAGATACGCAGTATTTT	CSAHSGATDTQYF
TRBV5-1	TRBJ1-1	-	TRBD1	TGCGCCAGCAGCCTATCCACCGGGACAGGGCTTGAAGCTTTCTTT	CASSLSTGTGLEAFF
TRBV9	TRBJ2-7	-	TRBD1	TGTGCCAGCAGCACCCGGGACAGGGGGCCTAGCGAGCAGTACTTC	CASSTRDRGPSEQYF
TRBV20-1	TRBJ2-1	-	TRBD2	TGCAGTGCTGGGGTAGCGGGAGGGTACAATGAGCAGTTCTTC	CSAGVAGGYNEQFF
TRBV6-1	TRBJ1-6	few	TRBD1	TGTGCCACCCGGACAGGGGCGGAAAAAAGTTCACCCCTCCACTTT	CATRTGAEKSSPLHF
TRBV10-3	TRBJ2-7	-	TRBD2	TGTGCCATCAGGGGTAGCGGGAGTGTGAACGAGCAGTACTTC	CAIRGSGSVNEQYF
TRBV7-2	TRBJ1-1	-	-	TGTGCCAGCAGCTCGCCGGGACTCCCAGGGACTGAAGCTTTCTTT	CASSSPGLPGTEAFF
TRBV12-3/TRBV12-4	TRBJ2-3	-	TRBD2	TGTGCCAGCAGCTCCATGGGGACTAGGTCAGATACGCAGTATTTT	CASSSMGTRSDTQYF
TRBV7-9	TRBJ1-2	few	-	TGTGCCAGCAGACAAAGTTCTGGGGGCTATGGCTACACCTTC	CASRQSSGGYGYTF
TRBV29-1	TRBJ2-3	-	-	TGCAGCGTTGAAAGGGACTTTTGGTATTTT	CSVERDFWYF
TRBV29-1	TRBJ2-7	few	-	TGCAGCGTAGCAGCGGAAACCTACGAGCAGTACTTC	CSVAAETYEQYF
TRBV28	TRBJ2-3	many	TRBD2	TGTGCCAGCAGTATCCGACTAGCGGGGCACACAGATACGCAGTATTTT	CASSIRLAGHTDTQYF
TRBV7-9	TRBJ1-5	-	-	TGTGCCAGCAGCTGGGCCGAGGGCCAGCCCCAGCATTTT	CASSWAEGQPQHF
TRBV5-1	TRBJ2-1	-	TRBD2	TGCGCCAGCAGCGGGGGAGGGTTTAGCTCCTACAATGAGCAGTTCTTC	CASSGGGFSSYNEQFF
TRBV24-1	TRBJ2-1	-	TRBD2	TGTGCCACCAGTGATTCGGGACTAGCGGATTCCAATGAGCAGTTCTTC	CATSDSGLADSNEQFF
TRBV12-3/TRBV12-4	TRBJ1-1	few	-	TGTGCCAGCATCGGGGGGGGGGCTGAAGCTTTCTTT	CASIGGGAEAFF
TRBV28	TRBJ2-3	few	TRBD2	TGTGCCAGCAGTTTGCAGCGGGGGTCCACAGATACGCAGTATTTT	CASSLQRGSTDTQYF
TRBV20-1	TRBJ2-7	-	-	TGCAGTGCCGGGGTGGGGGGACACGAGCAGTACTTC	CSAGVGGHEQYF
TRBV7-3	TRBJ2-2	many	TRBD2	TGTGCCAGCAGCCATTCGCCGGCGGGGGGGCCTTCCGGGGAGCTGTTTTTT	CASSHSPAGGPSGELFF
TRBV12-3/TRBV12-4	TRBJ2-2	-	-	TGTGCCAGCAGACCCGATATGCCGGGCCCCCGGTCAACCGGGGAGCTGTTTTTT	CASRPDMPGPRSTGELFF
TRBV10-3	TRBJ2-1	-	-	TGTGCCATCAGCTTCGCCCTAGGCAATGAGCAGTTCTTC	CAISFALGNEQFF
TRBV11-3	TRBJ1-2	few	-	TGTGCCAGCAGCTTAGGGATTGGAAGACAGTCCTATGGCTACACCTTC	CASSLGIGRQSYGYTF
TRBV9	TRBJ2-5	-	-	TGTGCCAGCAGCGGGGGAGACACTCTAGGGGGAGAGACCCAGTACTTC	CASSGGDTLGGETQYF
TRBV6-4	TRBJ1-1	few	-	TGTGCCAGCAGGGACACCTCACGCAACACTGAAGCTTTCTTT	CASRDTSRNTEAFF
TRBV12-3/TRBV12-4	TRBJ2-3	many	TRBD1	TGTGCCAGCAGTTGGACAGGGAATAATACGCAGTATTTT	CASSWTGNNTQYF
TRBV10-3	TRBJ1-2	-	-	TGTGCCATCAGTGAGTCGGGCGGGGGATATGGCTACACCTTC	CAISESGGGYGYTF
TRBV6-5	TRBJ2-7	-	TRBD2	TGTGCCAGCAGTTACTCGAAGGGCGGGGGGATTTCCGAGCAGTACTTC	CASSYSKGGGISEQYF
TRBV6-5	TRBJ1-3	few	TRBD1	TGTGCCAGCAGTTACTCGAACAGGGGGGGTGAAAACACCATATATTTT	CASSYSNRGGENTIYF
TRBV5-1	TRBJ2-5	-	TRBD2	TGCGCCAGCAGTTCCCGGACTAGCGACGAGACCCAGTACTTC	CASSSRTSDETQYF
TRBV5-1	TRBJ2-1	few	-	TGCGCCAGCAGCTTGGGAAGGGCAAATGGTGAGCAGTTCTTC	CASSLGRANGEQFF
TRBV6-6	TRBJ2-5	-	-	TGTGCCAGCAGTTTGGGACTTTATTCGACCCAGTACTTC	CASSLGLYSTQYF
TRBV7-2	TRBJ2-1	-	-	TGTGCCAGCAGCTTAGGACGGGGAGCCTACAATGAGCAGTTCTTC	CASSLGRGAYNEQFF
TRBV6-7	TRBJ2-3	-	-	TGTGCCAGCAGTCGCGGACAGATAGGGGATAACACAGATACGCAGTATTTT	CASSRGQIGDNTDTQYF
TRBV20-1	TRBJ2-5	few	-	TGCAGTGCCCTACCCGGGAGTGGAGAGACCCAGTACTTC	CSALPGSGETQYF
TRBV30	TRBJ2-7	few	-	TGTGCCTGGAGTCGGGAGCAGGGTATCTACGAGCAGTACTTC	CAWSREQGIYEQYF